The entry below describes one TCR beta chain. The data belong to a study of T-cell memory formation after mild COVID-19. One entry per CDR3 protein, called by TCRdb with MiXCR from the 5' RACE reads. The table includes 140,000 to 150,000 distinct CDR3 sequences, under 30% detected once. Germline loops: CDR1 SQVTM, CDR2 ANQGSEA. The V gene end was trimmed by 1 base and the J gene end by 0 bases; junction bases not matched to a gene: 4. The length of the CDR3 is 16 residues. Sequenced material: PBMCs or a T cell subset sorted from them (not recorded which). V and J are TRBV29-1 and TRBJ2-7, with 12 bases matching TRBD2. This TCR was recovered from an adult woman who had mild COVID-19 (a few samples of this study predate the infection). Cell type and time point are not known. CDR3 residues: CSVEVMTSGSSYEQYF. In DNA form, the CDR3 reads TGCAGCGTTGAAGTGATGACTAGCGGGAGCTCCTACGAGCAGTACTTC.